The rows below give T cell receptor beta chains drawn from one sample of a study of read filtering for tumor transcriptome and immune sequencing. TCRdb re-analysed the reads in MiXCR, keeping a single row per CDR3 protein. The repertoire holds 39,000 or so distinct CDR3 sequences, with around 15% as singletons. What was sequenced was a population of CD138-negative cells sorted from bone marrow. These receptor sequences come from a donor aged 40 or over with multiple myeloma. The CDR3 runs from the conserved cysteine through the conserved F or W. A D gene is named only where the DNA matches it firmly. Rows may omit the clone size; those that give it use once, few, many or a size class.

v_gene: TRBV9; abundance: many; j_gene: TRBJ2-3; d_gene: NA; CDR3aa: CASTVGGVFSDTQYF; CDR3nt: TGTGCCAGCACCGTAGGGGGAGTATTCTCAGATACGCAGTATTTT
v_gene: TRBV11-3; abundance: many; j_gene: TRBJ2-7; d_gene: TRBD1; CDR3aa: CASSLRDSSYEQYF; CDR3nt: TGTGCCAGCAGCCTCCGGGACAGTTCCTACGAGCAGTACTTC
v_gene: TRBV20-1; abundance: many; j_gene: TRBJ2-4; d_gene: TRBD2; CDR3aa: CSATQRGLAKNIQYF; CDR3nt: TGCAGTGCTACGCAGCGGGGTCTAGCCAAAAACATTCAGTACTTC
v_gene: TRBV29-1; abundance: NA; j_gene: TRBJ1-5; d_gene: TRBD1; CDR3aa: CSVDFLTGAEPSNQPQHF; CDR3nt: TGCAGCGTTGACTTCCTGACAGGGGCGGAACCTTCCAATCAGCCCCAGCATTTT
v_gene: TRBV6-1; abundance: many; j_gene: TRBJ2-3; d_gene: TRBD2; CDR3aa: CASTGLAGGTTDTQYF; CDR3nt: TGTGCCAGCACAGGACTAGCGGGAGGGACCACAGATACGCAGTATTTT
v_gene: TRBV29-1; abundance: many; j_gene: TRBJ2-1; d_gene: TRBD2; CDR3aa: CSVDGEETSGRAGGTYNEQFF; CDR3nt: TGCAGCGTTGACGGGGAGGAGACTAGCGGGAGGGCCGGAGGGACCTACAATGAGCAGTTCTTC
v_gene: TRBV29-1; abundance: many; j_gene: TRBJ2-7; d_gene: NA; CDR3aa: CSVESAYEQYF; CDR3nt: TGCAGCGTTGAGTCCGCCTACGAGCAGTACTTC
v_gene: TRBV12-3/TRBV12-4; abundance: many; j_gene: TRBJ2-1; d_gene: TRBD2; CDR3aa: CASSLRLAGSYNEQFF; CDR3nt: TGTGCCAGCAGTTTAAGACTAGCAGGCTCCTACAATGAGCAGTTCTTC
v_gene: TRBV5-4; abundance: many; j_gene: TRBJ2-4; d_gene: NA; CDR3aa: CASSMGGTAKNIQYF; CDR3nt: TGTGCCAGCAGCATGGGCGGGACAGCCAAAAACATTCAGTACTTC
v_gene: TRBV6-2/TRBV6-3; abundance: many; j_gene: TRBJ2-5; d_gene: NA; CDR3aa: CASRVQTEQGTQYF; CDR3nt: TGTGCCAGCAGAGTTCAGACGGAGCAAGGGACCCAGTACTTC
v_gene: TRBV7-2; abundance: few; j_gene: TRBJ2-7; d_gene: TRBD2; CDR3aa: CASSPVAGSRTYEQYF; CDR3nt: TGTGCCAGCAGCCCGGTAGCGGGAAGCAGAACCTACGAGCAGTACTTC
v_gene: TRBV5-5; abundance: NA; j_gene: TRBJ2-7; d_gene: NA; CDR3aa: CASSPGTANYEQYF; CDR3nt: TGTGCCAGCAGCCCTGGGACGGCCAACTACGAGCAGTACTTC
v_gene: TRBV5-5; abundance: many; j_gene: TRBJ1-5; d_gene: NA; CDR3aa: CASRHTSNSNQPQHF; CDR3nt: TGTGCCAGCAGACACACAAGTAATAGCAATCAGCCCCAGCATTTT
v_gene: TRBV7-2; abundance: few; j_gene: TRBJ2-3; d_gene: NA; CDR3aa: CASSPASGAAAAQYF; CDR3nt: TGTGCCAGCAGCCCCGCCTCGGGAGCAGCAGCTGCGCAGTATTTT
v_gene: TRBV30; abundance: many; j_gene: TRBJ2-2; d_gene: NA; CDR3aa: CAWIHGLNTGELFF; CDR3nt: TGTGCCTGGATTCATGGATTGAACACCGGGGAGCTGTTTTTT
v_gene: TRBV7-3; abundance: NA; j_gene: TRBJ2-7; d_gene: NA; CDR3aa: CASSPTGSPYEQYF; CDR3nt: TGTGCCAGCAGCCCGACCGGAAGCCCCTACGAGCAGTACTTC
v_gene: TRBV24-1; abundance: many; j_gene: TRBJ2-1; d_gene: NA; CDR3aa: CATSHGGGVTYNEQFF; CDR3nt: TGTGCCACCAGCCATGGGGGAGGCGTCACCTACAATGAGCAGTTCTTC
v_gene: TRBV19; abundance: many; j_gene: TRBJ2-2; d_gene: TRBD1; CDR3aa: CASAVQGAVAGELFF; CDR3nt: TGTGCCAGTGCGGTTCAGGGGGCAGTGGCCGGGGAGCTGTTTTTT
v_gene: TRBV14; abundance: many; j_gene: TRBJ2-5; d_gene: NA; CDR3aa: CASSQVGNLRETQYF; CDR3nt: TGTGCCAGCAGCCAAGTCGGGAACCTCCGGGAGACCCAGTACTTC
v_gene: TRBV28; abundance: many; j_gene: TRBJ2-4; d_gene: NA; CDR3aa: CASSLTDLAKNIQYF; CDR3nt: TGTGCCAGCAGTTTGACGGATCTAGCCAAAAACATTCAGTACTTC
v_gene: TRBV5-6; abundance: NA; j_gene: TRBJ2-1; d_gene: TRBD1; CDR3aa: CASSGDRGIGEQFF; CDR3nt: TGTGCCAGCAGTGGGGACAGGGGGATTGGTGAGCAGTTCTTC
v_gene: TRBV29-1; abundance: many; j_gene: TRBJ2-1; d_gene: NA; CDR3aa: CSVDLVSEQFF; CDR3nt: TGCAGCGTTGATCTCGTGAGTGAGCAGTTCTTC
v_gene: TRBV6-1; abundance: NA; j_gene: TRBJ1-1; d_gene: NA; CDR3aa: CASSRSQPTEAFF; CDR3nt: TGTGCCAGCAGTCGGAGCCAGCCCACTGAAGCTTTCTTT
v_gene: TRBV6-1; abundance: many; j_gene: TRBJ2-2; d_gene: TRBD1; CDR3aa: CASSGTGGLSTGELFF; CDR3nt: TGTGCCAGCAGCGGGACAGGGGGCCTTAGCACCGGGGAGCTGTTTTTT
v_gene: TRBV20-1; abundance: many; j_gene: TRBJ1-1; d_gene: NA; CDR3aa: CSARRGANTEAFF; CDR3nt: TGCAGTGCTAGAAGGGGGGCGAACACTGAAGCTTTCTTT
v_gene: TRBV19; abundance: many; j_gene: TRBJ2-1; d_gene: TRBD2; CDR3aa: CASSIRGLAGLTEQFF; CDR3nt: TGTGCCAGTAGTATACGAGGGCTAGCGGGCCTTACGGAGCAGTTCTTC
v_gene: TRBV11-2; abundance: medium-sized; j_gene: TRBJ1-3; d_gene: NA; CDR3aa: CASSLDPGSGNTIYF; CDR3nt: TGTGCCAGCAGCTTAGATCCAGGATCTGGAAACACCATATATTTT
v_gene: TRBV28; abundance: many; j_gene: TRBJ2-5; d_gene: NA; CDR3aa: CASSLSTVDGGQYF; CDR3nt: TGTGCCAGCAGTTTAAGTACAGTAGATGGGGGCCAGTACTTC
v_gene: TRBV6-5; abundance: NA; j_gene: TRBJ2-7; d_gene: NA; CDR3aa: CASVGVYEQYF; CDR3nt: TGTGCCAGCGTCGGAGTCTACGAGCAGTACTTC